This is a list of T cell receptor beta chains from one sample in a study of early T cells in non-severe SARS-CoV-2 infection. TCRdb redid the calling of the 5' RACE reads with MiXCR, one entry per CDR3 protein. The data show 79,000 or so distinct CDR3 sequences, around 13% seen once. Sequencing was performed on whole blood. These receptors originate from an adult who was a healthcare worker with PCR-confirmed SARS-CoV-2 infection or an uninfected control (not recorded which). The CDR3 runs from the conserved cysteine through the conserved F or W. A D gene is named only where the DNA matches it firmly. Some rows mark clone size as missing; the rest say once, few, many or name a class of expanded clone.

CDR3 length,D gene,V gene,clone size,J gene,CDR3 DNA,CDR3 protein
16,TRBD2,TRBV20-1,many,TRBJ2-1,TGCAGTGCTAGCGGGACTAGCGGGATTCAGGACAATGAGCAGTTCTTC,CSASGTSGIQDNEQFF
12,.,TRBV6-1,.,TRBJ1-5,TGTGCCAGCAGGGGAGGGGGACAGCCCCAGCATTTT,CASRGGGQPQHF
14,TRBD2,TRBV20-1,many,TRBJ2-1,TGCAGTGCTGTACTAGCGGGAGGGAGGAATGAGCAGTTCTTC,CSAVLAGGRNEQFF
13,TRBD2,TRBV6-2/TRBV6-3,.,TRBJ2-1,TGTGCCAGCCGGGTAGCGGGAGTCTGGGAGCAGTTCTTC,CASRVAGVWEQFF
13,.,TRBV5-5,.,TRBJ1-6,TGTGCCAGCAGCTTGATTGAGTATCCACCCCTCCACTTT,CASSLIEYPPLHF
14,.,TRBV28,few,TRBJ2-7,TGTGCCAGCAGTTTATCTCTGGGCGACTACGAGCAGTACTTC,CASSLSLGDYEQYF
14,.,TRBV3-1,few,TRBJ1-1,TGTGCCAGCAGTCCCGTCTCTTCGGACACTGAAGCTTTCTTT,CASSPVSSDTEAFF
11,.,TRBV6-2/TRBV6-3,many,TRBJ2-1,TGTGCCAGCACTTGGGCCAATGAGCAGTTCTTC,CASTWANEQFF
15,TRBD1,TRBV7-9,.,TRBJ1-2,TGTGCCAGCAGCCGGACAGGGGGCCCCGTCGATGGCTACACCTTC,CASSRTGGPVDGYTF
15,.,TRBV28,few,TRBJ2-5,TGTGCCGGAGCCCCCGCTACAGGGAATGAGGAGACCCAGTACTTC,CAGAPATGNEETQYF
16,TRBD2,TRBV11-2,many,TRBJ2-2,TGTGCCAGCAGCTACCCTAGCGGGATGAACACCGGGGAGCTGTTTTTT,CASSYPSGMNTGELFF
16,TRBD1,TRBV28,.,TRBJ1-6,TGTGCCAGCAGTATCATCTGGGACAGGGGAAATTCACCCCTCCACTTT,CASSIIWDRGNSPLHF
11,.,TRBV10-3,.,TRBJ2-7,TGTGCCATCAGTGAGAAGTACGAGCAGTACTTC,CAISEKYEQYF
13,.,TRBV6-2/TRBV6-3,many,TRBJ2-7,TGTGCCAGCAGCCCCAACTGGGGATACGAGCAGTACTTC,CASSPNWGYEQYF